A selection of T cell receptor beta chains follows, all from one sample in a study of shared clonotypes between healthy human individuals. Some clones are missing from TCRdb's copy, which holds only in-frame ones; the method was immunoSEQ multiplex PCR. The table has roughly 2.1 million clones, roughly 91% seen once. Sequencing input: naive CD8+ T cells from PBMCs. The receptors here all came from a man younger than 35 in good health. Some clones in this sample may be carry-over from other donors' samples. Both conserved end residues are trimmed from each CDR3. Clone size is shown for a subset of rows, as once, few, many or a class of expanded clone.

v_call | clone_size | cdr3_length | cdr3_aa
TRBV4-1 | NA | 15 | ASSQEGRGQGAPGQY
TRBV5-6 | NA | 14 | ASSLAGQGLRLEQY
TRBV27 | once | 15 | ASSLTPLAGISYEQY
TRBV29-1 | NA | 12 | SVLSASGSYEQY
TRBV11-2 | NA | 12 | ASSLLQVTYEQY
TRBV14 | NA | 11 | ASSQGFRSGYT
TRBV2 | NA | 13 | ASSGEVTGAETQY
TRBV27 | NA | 11 | ASSLGGDQPQH
TRBV27 | once | 12 | ASSLVRELYEQY
TRBV6-6 | NA | 13 | ASTLTGYSNQPQH
TRBV9 | NA | 12 | ASSVTSGTYEQY
TRBV5-4 | NA | 13 | ASSLRPGQGYEQY
TRBV9 | NA | 13 | ASSAHRGPGNTIY
TRBV27 | NA | 12 | ASSLSGMVHEQY
TRBV5-5 | NA | 13 | ASSLTRDYPYEQY
TRBV9 | NA | 12 | ASSVEIRTYEQY
TRBV10-2 | NA | 11 | ASSEWAGSEQF
TRBV6-6 | NA | 13 | ASTLEHSRNQPQH
TRBV6-1 | few | 11 | ASRLDRNQPQH
TRBV13 | NA | 13 | ASSGEGDRGYGYT
TRBV2 | NA | 14 | ASSLLRGASNSPLH
TRBV19 | NA | 14 | ASSIGDRDSREEQY
TRBV11-2 | few | 10 | ASSLGAYEQY
TRBV10-1 | NA | 12 | ASGPTGTNYGYT
TRBV29-1 | NA | 10 | SVRDSGNTIY